This TCR beta chain was captured by sequencing in a study of patients and donors after allogeneic stem cell transplantation (TCRdb year 2020). Libraries were built with RT-PCR. The reads were generated on a NextSeq 550. Starting from the raw public reads, TCRdb applied fastp trimming at Q25, assembled clones with MiXCR and retained in-frame beta chains. Identical CDR3 protein sequences are pooled into one entry, listed with their most common genes and DNA. This sample holds hundreds of thousands of distinct CDR3 sequences; approximately 16% were observed only once. Of the sample, 6% to 8% falls within the top ten clones. Worth noting for this clonotype: The target of this receptor is not known. Base quality data are lacking; no much larger clone is found one base away.

From the germline V gene, CDR1 is MGHRA and CDR2 is YSYEKL. Reading from cysteine to phenylalanine, the CDR3 counts 16 amino acids. Only the CDR3 DNA is retained, 48 bases long and in frame from the first base. V loses 0 bases, J loses 2 bases, and the germline ends lie 14 bases apart. This sequence originates from a human donor who was either an allogeneic HSCT recipient or a stem cell or donor lymphocyte infusion donor (not recorded which). It is not recorded whose cells these are; they may come from a transplant donor. The rearranged chain carries TRBV4-1 and TRBJ2-7, with TRBD2 as a weak D call on 7 bases. Sequenced: blood, either unsorted or a sorted T cell fraction (not recorded which). CDR3 sequence: CASSQEAGANPYEQYF. The nucleotide sequence reads TGCGCCAGCAGCCAAGAGGCGGGGGCAAATCCCTACGAGCAGTACTTC.